Here is one T cell receptor (beta chain) with its context. Its cognate antigen is unknown. After re-calling the 5' RACE reads, TCRdb lists one entry per CDR3 protein, DNA absent. In total, the table holds some 16,000 distinct CDR3 sequences. The sample belongs to a study of T cells expressing NK-cell markers. Background on the study: The study drew TCR beta repertoires from sorted CD3+CD56+NKG2C+, CD3+CD56+NKG2C- and CD3+CD56-NKG2C+ T cells. Eight donors were sequenced, of whom seven were HCMV-seropositive, while the remaining one was HCMV-seronegative.

General study findings and limits: Similarly, these clonotypes led the CD3+CD56-NKG2C+ fraction as well in a few donors.

The CDR3 has 16 residues. What was sequenced was blood T cells: a sorted CD56 or NKG2C T cell subset, CD4+ or CD8+ T cells, or bulk PBMC T cells (not recorded which). The chain couples TRBV12-3 or TRBV12-4 to TRBJ1-2; there is no DNA to check the TCRdb D call of TRBD1. The clonotype comes from a man aged 18 to 69 in good health. CDR3 protein: CASSPPGADSNYGYTF.